Following are 5 T cell receptor beta chains from one sample sequenced in a study of regulatory T cells in long-lasting Graves disease. Time point defined: newly diagnosed GD, antithyroid drugs for less than 3 months. Preparation of the TCR library used RNA extracted from PBMCs. With iRepertoire HTBI primers and Arm-PCR of CDR3 regions, TCR beta libraries were built. TCRdb independently ran MiXCR on the multiplex PCR reads; one entry per CDR3 protein. The sample has 200,000 to 250,000 distinct CDR3 sequences; around 20% are singletons. Another study also made use of these data, one on T cells in Graves' hyperthyroidism and ophthalmopathy.

Sequencing used peripheral blood mononuclear cells (PBMCs), obtained at new diagnosis, from a patient treated with antithyroid drugs. These receptors all stem from a woman aged 25 to 45 with Graves disease.

The chain joins TRBV4-1 to TRBJ2-3; possibly TRBD2 for D (5 bases). Germline V gene data show CDR1 as MGHRA and CDR2 as YSYEKL. CDR3 size: 14 residues. Trimming took 2 bases from V and 14 from J, leaving 20 bases between them. CDR3 sequence: CASSQPKTGERMYF. CDR3 DNA: TGCGCCAGCAGCCAACCCAAGACCGGGGAGCGTATGTATTTT.

The chain recombines TRBV27 with TRBJ1-1; D ambiguous. Germline CDR1 MNHEY, CDR2 SMNVEV (reference sequence). This CDR3 comprises 13 residues. V was shortened by 6 bases and J by 3 bases, with 11 bases between the two germline ends. This CDR3 is CASRTRVYTEAFF. CDR3 DNA: TGTGCCAGCAGGACAAGAGTGTACACTGAAGCTTTCTTT.

The sample holds many counts of this clonotype. This sequence joins TRBV20-1 and TRBJ2-5, with 7 bases fitting TRBD2. Germline CDR1 DFQATT, CDR2 SNEGSKA (reference sequence). The CDR3 has 13 residues. V was pared by 5 bases and J by 9 bases, with 12 bases of the junction left unmatched. CDR3 DNA sequence: TGCAGTGCTCGGGACGCCTATCGGGAGGCCCAGTACTTC. Encoded protein: CSARDAYREAQYF.

Concerning this clonotype itself: This clone may be a read error of a much larger clone one base away. The chain employs TRBV27 and TRBJ2-3; D remains ambiguous. Germline-derived CDR1 and CDR2 are MNHEY and SMNVEV (reference sequence). This CDR3 spans 13 amino acids. The V and J ends lost 5 bases and 6 bases respectively, with 12 bases between them. In DNA, the CDR3 is TGTGCCAGCAGTGACCTTCAGTGGGATACGCAGTATTTT. As protein: CASSDLQWDTQYF.

This clonotype was found many times. The chain employs TRBV6-5 and TRBJ1-1; D remains ambiguous. V was cut by 1 base and J by 0 bases, with 3 bases left in between. This CDR3 is 13 amino acids long. Germline assignment: CDR1 MNHEY and CDR2 SVGAGI. The CDR3 nucleotides read TGTGCCAGCAGTTACTTCATGAACACTGAAGCTTTCTTT. This codes for CASSYFMNTEAFF.